This entry lists 27 T cell receptor beta chains sequenced from one sample in a study of cytomegalovirus exposure and HLA in healthy donors. 60 Vbeta and 13 Jbeta primers were used in PCR. Libraries were prepared by immunoSEQ multiplex PCR; TCRdb keeps only in-frame clonotypes and omits some of them. In the table there are around 64,000 clones, about four fifths of which are singletons. Sequenced input: PBMCs. The receptors stem from a man aged 18-30 years in good health and CMV-seropositive.

The chain has TRBV6-5 and TRBJ1-2, with TRBD1 matching 7 bases. V was clipped by 5 bases and J by 7 bases; unmatched bases: 10. Per the germline V gene, CDR1 is MNHEY and CDR2 is SVGAGI. This CDR3 has 14 residues. The CDR3 loop reads CASSRDGTVGGYTF. The CDR3 nucleotides are TGTGCCAGCAGTCGAGACGGGACAGTTGGTGGCTACACCTTC.

The chain links TRBV10-3 to TRBJ2-7; unclear D gene. The CDR3 extends over 16 amino acids. Germline CDR1 reads ENHRY; CDR2 reads SYGVKD. Between the trimmed V and J ends, which lost 3 bases and 5 bases, there was a span of 20 bases. The CDR3 reads CAISDPTELTSHEQYF. The CDR3 DNA follows: TGTGCCATCAGTGACCCCACGGAGCTAACGAGTCACGAGCAGTACTTC.

V is TRBV5-1 and J is TRBJ1-1, with 8 bases identical to TRBD1. Germline-derived CDR1 and CDR2 are SGHRS and YFSETQ. The ends lost 4 bases at V and 7 bases at J; junction bases unmatched: 9. This CDR3 is built from 14 residues. The CDR3, as DNA: TGCGCCAGCAGCCAAGGACAGGGTTGGGATGAAGCTTTCTTT. Translating it yields CASSQGQGWDEAFF.

The chain uses TRBV15 and TRBJ1-1, with D perhaps matching TRBD1 (5 bases). The germline V gene encodes CDR1 LNHNV and CDR2 YYDKDF (reference sequence). Trimming pared 0 bases from V and 6 bases from J, leaving 11 bases between. The CDR3 extends over 14 amino acids. In DNA form, the CDR3 reads TGTGCCACCAGCAGAGATGGGGGGTTGGCTGAAGCTTTCTTT. This gives the protein CATSRDGGLAEAFF.

The chain combines TRBV10-2 with TRBJ1-5, with TRBD1 matching 9 bases. The trim removed 5 bases at V and 7 bases at J, leaving 9 bases unmatched. Germline V gene data show CDR1 as WSHSY and CDR2 as SAAADI. The CDR3 totals 15 residues. CDR3 in amino acids: CASSTGTGLGQPQHF. CDR3 coding DNA: TGCGCCAGCAGTACCGGGACAGGGCTTGGGCAGCCCCAGCATTTT.

The V call is TRBV30, the J call TRBJ2-7; 7 bases map to TRBD1. Germline assignment: CDR1 GTSNPN and CDR2 SVGIG (reference sequence). The CDR3 spans 13 residues. Trimming at V came to 4 bases and at J to 10 bases, leaving 13 bases not matched to a gene. The CDR3 region is CAWNEQGSTPQYF. DNA of the CDR3: TGTGCCTGGAACGAACAGGGGTCTACCCCTCAGTACTTC. Looking up the rest from reference TRBV30 and TRBJ2-7 gives the full variable domain: SQTIHQWPATLVQPVGSPLSLECTVEGTSNPNLYWYRQAAGRGLQLLFYSVGIGQISSEVPQNLSASRPQDRQFILSSKKLLLSDSGFYLCAWNEQGSTPQYFGPGTRLTVT.

The chain joins TRBV2 to TRBJ2-7; 10 bases agree with TRBD2. CDR1 is SNHLY, CDR2 FYNNEI, per germline. The CDR3 totals 15 residues. The V gene end was trimmed by 6 bases and the J gene end by 2 bases; junction bases not matched to a gene: 7. The CDR3: CASRDTSGVTYEQYF. The CDR3 DNA follows: TGTGCCAGCAGAGATACTAGCGGGGTAACCTACGAGCAGTACTTC.

Only a few counts were recorded for this clone. The chain combines TRBV27 with TRBJ1-1; no firm D call. V lost 0 bases to trimming and J lost 11 bases, with 16 bases between them. The CDR3 consists of 14 residues. In germline, CDR1 is MNHEY, CDR2 SMNVEV (reference sequence). The CDR3 protein is CASSLSAYSLWAFF. Here the CDR3 DNA reads TGTGCCAGCAGTTTATCGGCCTACAGCCTATGGGCTTTCTTT.

This clone appeared many times. One end of the junction is discordant with germline, which a read error may explain. The DNA of the CDR3 is TGTGCCAGCAGTCAAGACAGTTACACTGAAGCTTTCTTT. Translation: CASSQDSYTEAFF. This chain connects TRBV14 to TRBJ1-1; weak D call: TRBD1 (5 bases). Germline lookup yields CDR1 SGHDN and CDR2 FVKESK. The CDR3 covers 13 residues.

This CDR3 is CASSEQGSDTQYF. CDR3 coding DNA: TGTGCCAGTAGTGAACAGGGATCAGATACGCAGTATTTT. The V call is TRBV19, the J call TRBJ2-3, with D possibly matching TRBD1 (6 bases). CDR3 length: 13 residues. V dropped 5 bases and J dropped 4 bases, with 10 bases sitting between them. Germline assignment: CDR1 LNHDA and CDR2 SQIVND (reference sequence).

The chain combines TRBV30 with TRBJ1-6, with no clear D. Trimming left V 2 bases short and J 6 bases short, with 11 bases between. The CDR3 spans 14 residues. The germline CDR1 and CDR2 sequences are GTSNPN and SVGIG (reference sequence). The DNA for the CDR3 is TGTGCCTGGAGTACGCAGGATTTTAATTCACCCCTCCACTTT. It codes for CAWSTQDFNSPLHF.

The gene calls are TRBV19 and TRBJ2-7, with 7 bases that match TRBD1. J gave up 6 bases and V 1 base, and 0 bases lay outside the gene matches. CDR3 length: 12 residues. The germline V gene encodes CDR1 LNHDA and CDR2 SQIVND (reference sequence). This CDR3 reads CASSIGQGEQYF. The CDR3 nucleotides are TGTGCCAGTAGTATAGGACAGGGCGAGCAGTACTTC.

The J gene is TRBJ1-1, the V gene TRBV11-2; TRBD1 might be the D (5 bases). The CDR3 covers 13 residues. Germline V gene lookup returns CDR1 SGHAT and CDR2 FQNNGV. V was clipped by 4 bases and J by 4 bases, with 10 bases between them. CDR3 sequence: CASSSGGVTEAFF. DNA for the CDR3: TGTGCCAGCAGCTCCGGGGGGGTCACTGAAGCTTTCTTT.

This rearrangement joins TRBV10-1 to TRBJ2-3; 13 nucleotides match TRBD2. The trim removed 0 bases at V and 1 base at J, leaving 1 base unmatched. The CDR3 spans 17 residues. Germline values: CDR1 WNHNN, CDR2 SYGVQD (reference sequence). CDR3 loop: CASSESGLAGGTDTQYF. The CDR3 DNA follows: TGCGCCAGCAGTGAGTCCGGACTAGCGGGGGGCACAGATACGCAGTATTTT.

The chain joins TRBV4-1 to TRBJ1-1; 8 bases align to TRBD1. J gave up 5 bases and V 9 bases, and 14 bases lay outside the gene matches. The CDR3 runs 15 residues. Per the germline V gene, CDR1 is MGHRA and CDR2 is YSYEKL. The CDR3 bases are TGCGCCAGTCTGTCCACGGCAGGGGGCCGGACTGAAGCTTTCTTT. It yields the protein CASLSTAGGRTEAFF.

The chain uses TRBV2 and TRBJ2-7; D remains ambiguous. Trimming removed 6 bases from V and 1 base from J, with 7 bases in between. From germline, CDR1 is SNHLY and CDR2 FYNNEI. The CDR3 runs to 12 residues. The CDR3 DNA reads as TGTGCCAGCAGGGGCCCGTCCTACGAGCAGTACTTC. Amino acid sequence: CASRGPSYEQYF. The full variable domain, its missing parts supplied by reference TRBV2 and TRBJ2-7, is EPEVTQTPSHQVTQMGQEVILRCVPISNHLYFYWYRQILGQKVEFLVSFYNNEISEKSEIFDDQFSVERPDGSNFTLKIRSTKLEDSAMYFCASRGPSYEQYFGPGTRLTVT.

The chain employs TRBV10-2 and TRBJ2-2, with a tentative D call TRBD2 (6 bases). The CDR3 totals 15 residues. Germline CDR1 reads WSHSY; CDR2 reads SAAADI. V lost 6 bases to trimming and J lost 1 base, with 12 bases between them. In DNA form, the CDR3 reads TGCGCCAGCAGCCCCGGGACTCAGAACACCGGGGAGCTGTTTTTT. Encoded protein: CASSPGTQNTGELFF.

V and J are TRBV11-2 and TRBJ2-7, with 7 nucleotides matching TRBD1. Germline V gene sequence: CDR1 SGHAT, CDR2 FQNNGV. After removal of 1 base from V and 4 bases from J, the junction contained 4 bases not matched to a gene. The CDR3 is made up of 14 amino acids. The CDR3 sequence is CASSLGGGMYEQYF. CDR3 in DNA: TGTGCCAGCAGCTTAGGAGGGGGCATGTACGAGCAGTACTTC.

The chain combines TRBV4-1 with TRBJ1-5; D may be TRBD1 (6 bases). The CDR3 has 18 amino acids. V was clipped by 3 bases and J by 6 bases, with 24 bases between them. Germline values: CDR1 MGHRA, CDR2 YSYEKL. The chain's CDR3 is CASSHDSEYRALGQPQHF. CDR3 bases: TGCGCCAGCAGCCATGATAGTGAGTACAGGGCTTTGGGTCAGCCCCAGCATTTT.

The chain has TRBV25-1 and TRBJ1-2; possible D gene TRBD1, 5 bases. This CDR3 spans 12 amino acids. In germline, CDR1 is MGHDK, CDR2 SYGVNS. Trimming shortened V by 5 bases and J by 7 bases, and 11 bases separated the two germline ends. The CDR3: CASSWGTSGYTF. The CDR3 coding sequence is TGTGCCAGCAGTTGGGGGACTTCTGGCTACACCTTC.

The genes are TRBV29-1 and TRBJ1-2, with 9 bases fitting TRBD1. There are 12 residues in the CDR3. Germline V gives CDR1 SQVTM, CDR2 ANQGSEA. The junction had 4 bases not matched to a gene; V was cut back by 7 bases and J by 4 bases. The CDR3 DNA sequence: TGCAGCGCCCTGGGACAGGGCTATGGCTACACCTTC. Amino acids: CSALGQGYGYTF.

V and J are TRBV27 and TRBJ1-1; D gene ambiguous. CDR1 is MNHEY, CDR2 SMNVEV, per germline (reference sequence). The CDR3 totals 13 residues. Trimming took off 6 bases at V and 7 bases at J, with 15 bases between the two ends. The CDR3: CASRLAITGEAFF. CDR3 coding DNA: TGTGCCAGCAGGCTTGCCATAACGGGTGAAGCTTTCTTT.

The chain carries TRBV11-2 and TRBJ2-7, with 8 bases fitting TRBD2. Germline CDR1 is SGHAT and CDR2 is FQNNGV. The J segment lost 3 bases and the V segment lost 5 bases, leaving 9 bases of the junction unmatched. This CDR3 has 15 amino acids. The DNA of the CDR3 is TGTGCCAGCAGCCCCCGGGAGGGCGAGGTCTACGAGCAGTACTTC. Translating gives CASSPREGEVYEQYF.

The V gene is TRBV19, the J gene TRBJ1-5; D is undetermined. The length of the CDR3 is 14 residues. Trimming stripped 3 bases from V and 3 bases from J, with 9 bases between. Germline CDR1 LNHDA, CDR2 SQIVND (reference sequence). As DNA, the CDR3 is TGTGCCAGTAGTATGCGGCCAGTCAATCAGCCCCAGCATTTT. Protein: CASSMRPVNQPQHF.

The chain links TRBV27 to TRBJ1-5, with no clear D. Germline CDR1 MNHEY, CDR2 SMNVEV (reference sequence). The V end was cut by 3 bases, the J end by 3 bases, with 9 bases between. The length of the CDR3 is 14 residues. The CDR3 is CASSFKGVNQPQHF. CDR3 coding DNA: TGTGCCAGCAGTTTTAAAGGAGTCAATCAGCCCCAGCATTTT.

The chain is built from TRBV28 and TRBJ1-5; 8 bases are shared with TRBD1. From germline, CDR1 is MDHEN and CDR2 SYDVKM. The CDR3 sequence is 13 residues long. V shed 7 bases and J 6 bases; nucleotides not matched to a gene: 5. The CDR3 spells CASKPDRVQPQHF. The DNA for the CDR3 is TGTGCCAGCAAACCGGACAGGGTTCAGCCCCAGCATTTT.

This chain connects TRBV5-1 to TRBJ1-6; tentative D call: TRBD1 (5 bases). The CDR3 totals 15 residues. CDR1 is SGHRS and CDR2 is YFSETQ in the germline V gene. The V gene lost 0 bases and the J gene lost 6 bases, with 10 bases spanning the gap. The CDR3 bases are TGCGCCAGCAGCTTGGCGCAGGGACTTAATTCACCCCTCCACTTT. This encodes CASSLAQGLNSPLHF.